This T cell receptor (beta chain) was identified in a study of blood T cell repertoires in COVID-19. V lost 0 bases, J lost 9 bases, and 16 bases stayed unmatched. Germline CDR1 LGHNA, CDR2 YNFKEQ. The CDR3 is 18 residues long. TCRdb keeps only in-frame clones here, not all; method: immunoSEQ multiplex PCR. The table has 95,000 to 120,000 clones, approximately 85% seen once. Material for sequencing was peripheral blood. The chain joins TRBV4-2 to TRBJ2-1, with 8 bases fitting TRBD1. The receptor comes from a woman aged 55-70 years with COVID-19, enrolled during active disease. This CDR3 is CASSQDPDRVNFYGEQFF. The CDR3 coding sequence is TGTGCCAGCAGCCAAGATCCGGACAGGGTAAATTTCTATGGTGAGCAGTTCTTC.